This TCR beta chain was recovered during a study of post-analysis software for immune sequencing data. Study conclusions and caveats: Relative to controls, patients with multiple sclerosis showed significantly lower normalized Chao1 diversity. Patients had higher frequencies than controls of roughly five TRBV segments, including TRBV5-6, TRBV5-1 and TRBV20-1.

Every TCR beta cDNA library bore unique molecular identifiers. TCRdb processed the PCR reads anew with MiXCR; each CDR3 protein has one entry. The sample consists of about 760,000 distinct CDR3 sequences, around 27% of them appearing once. The CDR3 runs to 11 residues. Trimming stripped 0 bases from V and 14 bases from J, with 10 bases between. Germline lookup yields CDR1 SGHRS and CDR2 YFSETQ. This clonotype was picked up a small number of times. The antigen is unknown. This chain links TRBV5-1 with TRBJ2-3; D is ambiguous. Sequenced: blood. The source of this sequence is a girl between 5 and 17 years old with multiple sclerosis. The CDR3 loop reads CASSLGRHAYF. The CDR3 coding sequence is TGCGCCAGCAGCTTGGGACGCCACGCGTATTTT. The entire variable domain, with the rest obtained from reference TRBV5-1 and TRBJ2-3, is as follows: KAGVTQTPRYLIKTRGQQVTLSCSPISGHRSVSWYQQTPGQGLQFLFEYFSETQRNKGNFPGRFSGRQFSNSRSEMNVSTLELGDSALYLCASSLGRHAYFGPGTRLTVL.